This is a list of T cell receptor beta chains from one sample in a study of patients and donors after allogeneic stem cell transplantation. TCRdb re-called the RT-PCR reads with MiXCR, one entry per CDR3 protein. This sample has roughly 200,000 distinct CDR3 sequences; 35% to 45% occur once, and the top ten carry about 9.9%. The sequencing input was blood, either unsorted or a sorted T cell fraction (not recorded which). These TCRs come from a human donor who was either an allogeneic HSCT recipient or a stem cell or donor lymphocyte infusion donor (not recorded which). It is not recorded whose cells these are; they may come from a transplant donor. Both conserved end residues are part of each CDR3. The D gene is left open where the match is weak. Clone size is shown for a subset of rows, as once, few, many or a class of expanded clone.

NA	few	TRBV4-1	TRBJ2-5	CASSQGPRQGTQYF	TGCGCCAGCAGCCAAGGCCCCCGCCAGGGGACCCAGTACTTC
NA	NA	TRBV21-1	TRBJ2-7	CASSKVGLSYEQYF	TGTGCCAGCAGCAAAGTTGGCCTCTCCTACGAGCAGTACTTC
NA	few	TRBV18	TRBJ1-2	CASSPRSGDYGYTF	TGTGCCAGCTCACCACGGTCAGGGGACTATGGCTACACCTTC
TRBD1	few	TRBV6-2/TRBV6-3	TRBJ1-2	CASSYGTGTEYGYTF	TGTGCCAGCAGTTACGGGACAGGGACGGAGTATGGCTACACCTTC
TRBD1	NA	TRBV7-2	TRBJ2-5	CASSLTVSVGTGLTQYF	TGTGCCAGCAGCTTAACTGTTTCGGTAGGGACAGGATTAACCCAGTACTTC
NA	NA	TRBV5-1	TRBJ2-5	CASSLATPSGTQYF	TGCGCCAGCAGCTTGGCGACTCCTTCTGGGACCCAGTACTTC
TRBD1	few	TRBV20-1	TRBJ1-3	CSARGQGPNTIYF	TGCAGTGCCCGGGGACAGGGGCCAAACACCATATATTTT
NA	NA	TRBV6-5	TRBJ2-7	CASSLGQPLLYEQYF	TGTGCCAGCAGTCTAGGACAGCCGCTCCTCTACGAGCAGTACTTC
NA	few	TRBV6-5	TRBJ1-1	CASSSNSVPNTEAFF	TGTGCCAGCAGTTCGAACAGCGTACCGAACACTGAAGCTTTCTTT
NA	NA	TRBV12-3/TRBV12-4	TRBJ1-3	CASSPDLSGNTIYF	TGTGCCAGCAGTCCCGACCTCTCTGGAAACACCATATATTTT
TRBD1	NA	TRBV7-6	TRBJ2-7	CASSNVARDREGEQYF	TGTGCCAGCAGCAACGTAGCCCGGGACAGGGAAGGCGAGCAGTACTTC
NA	NA	TRBV2	TRBJ2-7	CASSEVWYEQYF	TGTGCCAGCAGTGAAGTCTGGTACGAGCAGTACTTC
NA	NA	TRBV28	TRBJ1-1	CASSPYRVGNTEAFF	TGTGCCAGCAGTCCGTACAGGGTGGGGAACACTGAAGCTTTCTTT
TRBD1	few	TRBV12-3/TRBV12-4	TRBJ1-1	CASSRDRVGTEAFF	TGTGCCAGCTCCAGGGACAGGGTGGGAACTGAAGCTTTCTTT
NA	few	TRBV12-3/TRBV12-4	TRBJ2-3	CASSLFRATTDTQYF	TGTGCCAGCAGTCTATTCCGGGCTACCACAGATACGCAGTATTTT
TRBD1	NA	TRBV5-6	TRBJ1-6	CASSPIPDRAGSPLHF	TGTGCCAGCAGCCCGATCCCGGACAGGGCAGGTTCACCCCTCCACTTT
TRBD1	once	TRBV7-9	TRBJ1-2	CASSLGQGAGYTF	TGTGCCAGCAGCTTAGGTCAGGGGGCCGGCTACACCTTC
TRBD1	few	TRBV4-3	TRBJ1-1	CASSQAGQPYTEAFF	TGCGCCAGCAGCCAAGCGGGACAGCCTTACACTGAAGCTTTCTTT
TRBD1	once	TRBV27	TRBJ1-5	CASSLTNRGSQPQHF	TGTGCCAGCAGTTTGACTAACAGGGGAAGTCAGCCCCAGCATTTT
TRBD1	NA	TRBV5-1	TRBJ2-3	CASSLLGQLTDTQYF	TGCGCCAGCAGCTTGTTGGGACAGCTCACAGATACGCAGTATTTT
NA	few	TRBV12-3/TRBV12-4	TRBJ2-2	CASREARVGELFF	TGTGCCAGCCGCGAAGCCCGGGTCGGGGAGCTGTTTTTT
NA	few	TRBV5-1	TRBJ1-2	CASSSPGEHYGYTF	TGCGCCAGCAGCAGTCCGGGGGAGCACTATGGCTACACCTTC
NA	NA	TRBV4-2	TRBJ1-1	CASSQGGGGEAFF	TGTGCCAGCAGCCAAGGGGGTGGAGGGGAAGCTTTCTTT
NA	few	TRBV2	TRBJ1-6	CASSEAASPLHF	TGTGCCAGCAGTGAAGCGGCTTCACCCCTCCACTTT
NA	NA	TRBV4-1	TRBJ1-1	CASSQVTVNTEAFF	TGCGCCAGCAGCCAAGTCACGGTGAACACTGAAGCTTTCTTT
TRBD1	few	TRBV12-3/TRBV12-4	TRBJ1-1	CASSPRDRGTEAFF	TGTGCCAGCAGTCCCCGGGACAGGGGCACTGAAGCTTTCTTT
TRBD1	NA	TRBV4-1	TRBJ1-6	CASSQVARSQGRSPLHF	TGCGCCAGCAGCCAAGTTGCGCGCTCACAGGGGAGATCACCCCTCCACTTT
TRBD1	NA	TRBV2	TRBJ2-1	CASSEGTGSYEQFF	TGTGCCAGCAGTGAAGGGACAGGGAGCTATGAGCAGTTCTTC
NA	few	TRBV10-3	TRBJ1-6	CAISESGAPTDNSPLHF	TGTGCCATCAGTGAGTCAGGGGCCCCGACGGATAATTCACCCCTCCACTTT
TRBD1	once	TRBV5-1	TRBJ1-2	CASSPIQGGSYGYTF	TGCGCCAGCAGCCCGATTCAGGGGGGAAGCTATGGCTACACCTTC
NA	few	TRBV24-1	TRBJ1-2	CATSDPGDPYGYTF	TGTGCCACCAGTGACCCCGGGGACCCCTATGGCTACACCTTC
NA	NA	TRBV15	TRBJ2-7	CATSRQRGVHYEQYF	TGTGCCACCAGCAGACAACGAGGCGTACATTACGAGCAGTACTTC
NA	few	TRBV29-1	TRBJ1-1	CSVERTEGSEAFF	TGCAGCGTTGAAAGGACAGAAGGATCTGAAGCTTTCTTT
NA	NA	TRBV5-1	TRBJ1-2	CASRLDPSTGRGYTF	TGCGCCAGCAGATTGGATCCCTCCACAGGTCGCGGCTACACCTTC
NA	few	TRBV5-1	TRBJ1-2	CASSLGKSGVYTF	TGCGCCAGCAGCTTGGGTAAGAGCGGAGTCTACACCTTC
NA	NA	TRBV20-1	TRBJ1-2	CRWGGVYGYTF	TGCAGGTGGGGTGGAGTATATGGCTACACCTTC
TRBD1	NA	TRBV5-1	TRBJ1-1	CASSRTGGWALF	TGCGCCAGCAGCCGGACAGGGGGCTGGGCCTTATTT
TRBD1	NA	TRBV6-2/TRBV6-3	TRBJ1-5	CASNPGQVPNQPQHF	TGTGCCAGCAATCCAGGACAGGTCCCCAATCAGCCCCAGCATTTT
NA	few	TRBV7-9	TRBJ1-1	CASSLAFKGAFF	TGTGCCAGCAGCTTAGCTTTCAAAGGCGCTTTCTTT
NA	NA	TRBV12-3/TRBV12-4	TRBJ1-6	CASSLEGTYSPLHF	TGTGCCAGCAGTCTAGAGGGCACTTATTCACCCCTCCACTTT
TRBD1	few	TRBV29-1	TRBJ2-5	CSGGTGMEETQYF	TGCAGCGGTGGGACAGGGATGGAGGAGACCCAGTACTTC
NA	many	TRBV12-3/TRBV12-4	TRBJ1-1	CASSLNQGNTEAFF	TGTGCCAGCAGTTTAAATCAGGGGAACACTGAAGCTTTCTTT
NA	NA	TRBV12-5	TRBJ1-1	CASGLSTVDAVMNTEAFF	TGTGCTAGTGGTTTGAGCACAGTCGACGCCGTTATGAACACTGAAGCTTTCTTT
NA	few	TRBV15	TRBJ2-5	CATSSKIEETQYF	TGTGCCACCAGCAGCAAAATAGAAGAGACCCAGTACTTC
TRBD1	NA	TRBV20-1	TRBJ1-2	CSAKRQGTGGYGYTF	TGCAGTGCTAAAAGGCAAGGGACAGGAGGCTATGGCTACACCTTC
NA	NA	TRBV7-9	TRBJ1-1	CASSLLGRAESGTEAFF	TGTGCCAGCAGCTTACTAGGGCGGGCGGAGTCGGGCACTGAAGCTTTCTTT
NA	NA	TRBV12-3/TRBV12-4	TRBJ1-1	CASSLTQLNTEAFF	TGTGCCAGCAGTTTAACACAGCTGAACACTGAAGCTTTCTTT
NA	NA	TRBV18	TRBJ1-5	CASSPTPQAKPQHF	TGTGCCAGCTCACCTACGCCCCAGGCCAAGCCCCAGCATTTT
NA	NA	TRBV7-9	TRBJ1-2	CASSSYYEGRISGYTF	TGTGCCAGCAGCTCCTACTACGAGGGGCGTATCTCTGGCTACACCTTC
NA	NA	TRBV12-3/TRBV12-4	TRBJ1-2	CASSFGQNYGYTF	TGTGCCAGCAGTTTCGGACAGAACTATGGCTACACCTTC
NA	few	TRBV27	TRBJ1-1	CASSLSNSGYTEAFF	TGTGCCAGCAGTTTATCGAACAGCGGTTACACTGAAGCTTTCTTT
NA	few	TRBV2	TRBJ1-5	CASSEEQGIQPQHF	TGTGCCAGCAGTGAAGAACAGGGCATACAGCCCCAGCATTTT
TRBD1	medium-sized	TRBV28	TRBJ2-2	CASSSYRGNTGELFF	TGTGCCAGCAGTTCATACAGGGGTAACACCGGGGAGCTGTTTTTT
NA	NA	TRBV24-1	TRBJ1-2	CATIGGTDYGYTF	TGTGCCACCATCGGTGGGACGGACTATGGCTACACCTTC